The text below deals with one T cell receptor (beta chain). This clonotype came up a few times. Its binding antigen is unknown. Per-base quality was not reported, and no clone a single base away is much larger than it. According to the germline V gene, CDR1 reads SNHLY and CDR2 reads FYNNEI. Counted from cysteine to phenylalanine, this CDR3 has 17 amino acids. Kept here is only the CDR3 DNA, which spans 51 bases and is read in frame from base 1. V is cut by 7 bases and J by 6 bases, and the space between the germline ends is 24 bases. This entry is derived from a study of spatial heterogeneity in lung cancer (dated by TCRdb to between 2017 and 2020). Some background on the complete study: Beta-chain transcripts were consistently detected in greater numbers than alpha-chain transcripts, which likely reflected higher beta-chain transcript abundance. In the raw uncorrected reads, each unique combination of TCR and UMI appeared on average more than ten times. In non-small cell lung cancer, the study quantitatively compared TCR alpha and beta repertoires across several tumor regions, matched nontumor lung, and blood. Nonsynonymous mutation counts, determined by whole-exome sequencing of tumor tissue, were related to features of the TCR repertoire. Both alpha and beta chains were TCR-sequenced in around 220 tumor regions, 64 matched nontumor lung samples and more than 50 PBMC samples obtained at surgery. Overall study outcomes, separate from this receptor: Confirming at a functional level the hypothesis that regional TCRs recognize regional mutations was considered to require additional single-cell paired TCR alpha and beta sequencing.

The time point label on this specimen signifies: sample taken at primary tumor resection. Donors were some 67 patients with early-stage, untreated non-small cell lung cancer from the lung TRACERx cohort. Whole RNA extracted from tumor and nontumor lung tissue, or from cryopreserved PBMC samples, was used for TCR sequencing without cell sorting. Only patients with enough RNA available from two or more tumor regions were chosen for TCR sequencing. Before being selected, tumor and adjacent nontumor lung specimens were reviewed by a lung pathologist. Receptors were amplified or captured by 5' RACE. The instrument given in TCRdb is NextSeq 500. The TCR library protocol attached a unique molecular identifier to each TCR cDNA molecule to allow correction of PCR and sequencing errors. Under the source paper's analysis protocol: TCR identification, UMI-based error correction and CDR3 extraction were performed with Decombinator tools. Expanded TCRs were defined as those above a frequency of 2 per 1,000, corresponding to the top 1% of the tumor frequency distribution. Each repertoire was subsampled 100 times to 5,000 TCRs, after which Renyi diversity was computed with the R vegan package. CDR3 similarity networks were built from amino acid triplet string-kernel similarity, with CDR3s being connected when pairwise similarity was above 0.82. TCRdb cleaned the public reads at Q25 with fastp, built clones with MiXCR and kept in-frame beta chains. CDR3 protein duplicates are merged, each entry listing the most common genes and DNA. These V and J calls are TCRdb output, not the study's own analysis. This sample gives nearly 2,500 distinct CDR3 sequences in total; 1.5% to 2.5% of them show up just once. The biggest ten clones account for more than 15% of the sample.

This specimen consisted of normal lung tissue next to the tumor, obtained at surgery. The chain was built from TRBV2 and TRBJ2-2; the D assignment is uncertain and may be TRBD1 or TRBD2, with 5 bases supporting each. The sequence derives from a male donor with early-stage non-small cell lung cancer. The CDR3: CASKLVDSDLGAGELFF. The nucleotide sequence reads as follows: TGTGCCAGCAAATTGGTCGATAGCGACCTAGGGGCCGGGGAGCTGTTTTTT.